The next 29 T cell receptor beta chains were all read from a single sample in a study of regulatory T cells in long-lasting Graves disease. Building the TCR beta libraries relied on iRepertoire HTBI primers, and CDR3 regions underwent Arm-PCR. Each CDR3 protein gets one entry after TCRdb re-called the multiplex PCR reads with MiXCR. The data contain around 400,000 distinct CDR3 sequences, around 16% of them singletons. This sample's time point: newly diagnosed GD, antithyroid drugs for less than 3 months. Isolated PBMC RNA provided the starting material for the TCR library. These data also formed part of another study, on T cells in Graves' hyperthyroidism and ophthalmopathy.

The starting material was peripheral blood mononuclear cells (PBMCs), obtained at new diagnosis, from a patient treated with antithyroid drugs. These TCRs come from a woman aged 40 to 55 with Graves disease.

Details on this clonotype: One junction end disagrees with the germline gene, perhaps due to a read error. The J gene is TRBJ2-4, the V gene TRBV20-1, with 8 nucleotides matching TRBD2. Looked up from germline, CDR1 is DFQATT and CDR2 is SNEGSKA (reference sequence). CDR3 length: 15 residues. CDR3 DNA sequence: TGCGGTGCTAGGGGCGGGACTAGTGAGACAAACATTCAGTACTTC. Residues: CGARGGTSETNIQYF.

This sequence joins TRBV5-6 and TRBJ2-1, with a tentative D call TRBD2 (5 bases). V was clipped by 0 bases and J by 11 bases, with 6 bases between them. The germline gives CDR1 SGHDT, CDR2 YYEEEE. CDR3 length: 11 amino acids. The CDR3 region is CASSLAGKQFF. The CDR3 coding sequence is TGTGCCAGCAGCTTGGCGGGAAAGCAGTTCTTC. The full variable domain, in which reference TRBV5-6 and TRBJ2-1 provide the parts outside the CDR3, is DAGVTQSPTHLIKTRGQQVTLRCSPKSGHDTVSWYQQALGQGPQFIFQYYEEEERQRGNFPDRFSGHQFPNYSSELNVNALLLGDSALYLCASSLAGKQFFGPGTRLTVL.

At least ten counts were recorded for this clonotype. The chain links TRBV11-2 to TRBJ2-1; TRBD2 is a possible D gene (6 bases). This CDR3 has 14 residues. The V and J ends lost 5 bases and 7 bases respectively, with 15 bases between them. CDR1 and CDR2 (germline): SGHAT, FQNNGV. The DNA of the CDR3 is TGTGCCAGCAGCGCCGCGGGACTTATAAATGAGCAGTTCTTC. It encodes CASSAAGLINEQFF.

With regard to this clonotype: It differs at one base from a far larger clone, so likely a read error. The rearrangement links TRBV2 to TRBJ2-7, with TRBD2 matching over 9 bases. Germline CDR1 and CDR2: SNHLY and FYNNEI. CDR3 size: 16 residues. The CDR3: CASSFYATSGKYEQHF. The CDR3 DNA reads as TGTGCCAGCAGTTTTTACGCGACTAGCGGAAAATACGAGCAGCACTTC.

This clonotype occurred many times. The chain uses TRBV20-1 and TRBJ2-7; a possible D gene is TRBD2 (6 bases). Germline CDR1 is DFQATT and CDR2 is SNEGSKA (reference sequence). The CDR3 is 15 residues long. Trimming took 3 bases from V and 4 from J, leaving 19 bases between them. The CDR3 loop reads CSARGGVGGNYEQYF. In nucleotides, the CDR3 is TGCAGTGCTAGGGGAGGTGTGGGCGGCAATTACGAGCAGTACTTC.

The gene calls are TRBV10-3 and TRBJ1-1; D not resolved. Germline V lookup: CDR1 ENHRY, CDR2 SYGVKD. Deletions cut 6 bases from V and 1 base from J, with 9 bases between. The CDR3 is made up of 13 amino acids. The CDR3 DNA is TGTGCCATCAGAGCAGGAGCGAACACTGAAGCTTTCTTT. Its translation: CAIRAGANTEAFF.

There are a few counts of this clonotype. Just one base apart from a much larger clone, this may be a read error. The chain combines TRBV29-1 with TRBJ2-3, with 12 positions matching TRBD1. This CDR3 contains 15 residues. The germline gives CDR1 SQVTM, CDR2 ANQGSEA. The CDR3, as DNA: TGCAACGTCCCACCCGGGACAGGGGGCTCAGATACGCAGTATTTT. Protein sequence: CNVPPGTGGSDTQYF.

The chain couples TRBV7-9 to TRBJ2-3; the D is unclear. The V gene's germline CDR1 is SEHNR and CDR2 FQNEAQ (reference sequence). The germline V and J ends were trimmed by 1 base and 4 bases, with 12 bases remaining between them. The CDR3 sequence is 15 residues long. CDR3 sequence reads: CASSLVQRSSDTQYF. The CDR3, as DNA: TGTGCCAGCAGCTTAGTGCAACGGAGTTCAGATACGCAGTATTTT.

This clonotype was recorded many times. The chain is built from TRBV7-8 and TRBJ2-7, with 7 bases that match TRBD1. CDR3 size: 15 residues. J was trimmed by 3 bases and V by 1 base; bases with no gene match: 6. Germline values: CDR1 SGHVS, CDR2 FQNEAQ. CDR3 DNA: TGTGCCAGCAGCTTAGAAGGGACAGCCTACTACGAGCAGTACTTC. This codes for CASSLEGTAYYEQYF.

In this sample, this clonotype turned up many times. One junction end does not reproduce the germline sequence, and a read error may be involved. The chain links TRBV6-4 to TRBJ1-6; D call uncertain. Germline-derived CDR1 and CDR2 are MRHNA and SNTAGT. The length of the CDR3 is 13 residues. The CDR3 DNA is TGTGCCAGCAGTTACTCGATGGGTTCACCCCTCCACTTT. Amino acids: CASSYSMGSPLHF.

This clonotype was detected ten times or more. The V gene is TRBV30, the J gene TRBJ1-1; D unresolved. CDR1 is GTSNPN and CDR2 is SVGIG in the germline V gene (reference sequence). The CDR3 runs to 11 residues. Trimming removed 2 bases at V and 5 bases at J, with 6 bases between. CDR3: CAWSWGTEAFF. In nucleotides, the CDR3 is TGTGCCTGGAGTTGGGGAACTGAAGCTTTCTTT.

The chain is built from TRBV5-1 and TRBJ1-4; weak D call: TRBD1 (6 bases). V was shortened by 4 bases and J by 5 bases, with 9 bases between the two germline ends. CDR3 size: 13 residues. The germline CDR1 and CDR2 sequences are SGHRS and YFSETQ. CDR3: CASSGGQNEKLFF. The CDR3 coding sequence is TGCGCCAGCAGCGGTGGACAGAATGAAAAACTGTTTTTT.

This clonotype was seen repeatedly, ten times or more. The chain links TRBV10-3 to TRBJ2-1; no firm D call. Trimming shortened V by 7 bases and J by 1 base, and 8 bases separated the two germline ends. CDR1 is ENHRY, CDR2 SYGVKD, per germline. The CDR3 runs to 13 residues. CDR3 protein: CAITSESYNEQFF. For the CDR3, the DNA is TGTGCCATCACGTCAGAGTCCTACAATGAGCAGTTCTTC.

The rearrangement links TRBV7-9 to TRBJ2-2; D gene ambiguous. The CDR3 sequence is 13 residues long. Trimming cost V 5 bases and J 3 bases, with 7 bases left between them. Germline V CDR1 and CDR2: SEHNR, FQNEAQ (reference sequence). This CDR3 is CASSRSDTGELFF. CDR3 coding DNA: TGTGCCAGCAGCCGCAGTGACACCGGGGAGCTGTTTTTT.

This clonotype has ten or more counts. The chain links TRBV28 to TRBJ2-7; no reliable D call. The CDR3 has 12 amino acids. The germline gives CDR1 MDHEN, CDR2 SYDVKM. V dropped 10 bases and J dropped 1 base, with 11 bases sitting between them. The CDR3: CATRAGSYEQYF. In DNA, the CDR3 is TGTGCCACCCGAGCTGGATCCTACGAGCAGTACTTC.

Many counts were recorded for this clonotype. The gene calls are TRBV11-1 and TRBJ2-1; 9 nucleotides agree with TRBD2. Trimming at V came to 5 bases and at J to 8 bases, leaving 4 bases not matched to a gene. The CDR3 contains 13 residues. In germline, CDR1 is SGHAT, CDR2 FQDESV (reference sequence). CDR3 coding DNA: TGTGCCAGCAGCCCGGGACTAGCCTATGAGCAGTTCTTC. This translates into CASSPGLAYEQFF.

This clonotype occurred a few times. The V and J genes are TRBV29-1 and TRBJ2-7; D is possibly TRBD2 (6 bases). With 3 bases removed from V and 3 bases from J, the gap between germline ends came to 6 bases. Germline-derived CDR1 and CDR2 are SQVTM and ANQGSEA. The CDR3 is made up of 11 amino acids. In nucleotides, the CDR3 is TGCAGCGTTGAGGAGGGCTACGAGCAGTACTTC. Its translation is CSVEEGYEQYF.

This clonotype was observed many times. The CDR3 DNA sequence: TGTGCCACCCGGGGGGCAGATGGCTACACCTTC. It translates to CATRGADGYTF. The chain links TRBV2 to TRBJ1-2, with D perhaps TRBD1 (6 bases). This CDR3 contains 11 residues. Trimming took 10 bases from V and 6 from J, leaving 12 bases between them. Germline CDR1 is SNHLY and CDR2 is FYNNEI.

Many counts were recorded for this clonotype. CDR3 bases: TGTGCCAGTAGCCGAGGACTGGATGGCTACACCTTC. This codes for CASSRGLDGYTF. V usage is TRBV19 and J usage is TRBJ1-2; D uncertain. CDR3 length equals 12 residues. The ends were cut back, 6 bases at V and 6 bases at J, with 11 bases in the middle. Germline V lookup: CDR1 LNHDA, CDR2 SQIVND (reference sequence).

The J gene is TRBJ2-1, the V gene TRBV10-3; 7 bases agree with TRBD1. Germline CDR1 and CDR2: ENHRY and SYGVKD. V was pared by 11 bases and J by 6 bases, with 13 bases of the junction left unmatched. The CDR3 consists of 14 residues. This CDR3 reads CALRSGTAFNEQFF. The CDR3 DNA follows: TGTGCCCTTAGATCCGGGACAGCTTTCAATGAGCAGTTCTTC.

This clonotype was counted only a few times. The V call is TRBV5-1, the J call TRBJ2-6; no firm D call. The germline V gene has CDR1 SGHRS and CDR2 YFSETQ. There are 13 residues in the CDR3. The ends were cut back, 4 bases at V and 6 bases at J, with 8 bases in the middle. The CDR3 DNA follows: TGCGCCAGCAGCCCCCTTGAGGCCAACGTCCTGACTTTC. Protein sequence: CASSPLEANVLTF. Based on the CDR3 plus reference TRBV5-1 and TRBJ2-6, the full variable domain is KAGVTQTPRYLIKTRGQQVTLSCSPISGHRSVSWYQQTPGQGLQFLFEYFSETQRNKGNFPGRFSGRQFSNSRSEMNVSTLELGDSALYLCASSPLEANVLTFGAGSRLTVL.

This clonotype was detected only a few times. J is TRBJ2-3 and V is TRBV27; D is possibly TRBD2 (6 bases). With 5 bases removed from V and 5 bases from J, the gap between germline ends came to 23 bases. This CDR3 is built from 17 residues. Per germline, CDR1 MNHEY and CDR2 SMNVEV (reference sequence). In DNA, the CDR3 is TGTGCCAGCAGTACATTCCGGGACTCCCCCCGGGAAGATACGCAGTATTTT. Translation: CASSTFRDSPREDTQYF.

This clonotype was counted at least ten times. The CDR3: CASSSATDHNSPLHF. The CDR3 DNA reads TGTGCCAGCAGTTCCGCGACGGACCATAATTCACCCCTCCACTTT. The chain employs TRBV12-3 or TRBV12-4 and TRBJ1-6; D is unresolved. The CDR3 runs to 15 residues. The ends were cut back, 4 bases at V and 5 bases at J, with 12 bases in the middle.

This clonotype occurred a few times. The rearrangement links TRBV7-8 to TRBJ2-7; the D gene is possibly TRBD1 (5 bases). The V and J ends lost 4 bases and 2 bases respectively, with 18 bases between them. The length of the CDR3 is 16 residues. CDR1 is SGHVS and CDR2 is FQNEAQ in the germline V gene. CDR3 in DNA: TGTGCCAGCAGCTCCTCCCCGGGCAGGGAAGCCTACGAGCAGTACTTC. As protein: CASSSSPGREAYEQYF. Based on the CDR3 plus reference TRBV7-8 and TRBJ2-7, the full variable domain is GAGVSQSPRYKVAKRGQDVALRCDPISGHVSLFWYQQALGQGPEFLTYFQNEAQLDKSGLPSDRFFAERPEGSVSTLKIQRTQQEDSAVYLCASSSSPGREAYEQYFGPGTRLTVT.

The chain uses TRBV14 and TRBJ2-3; possibly TRBD1 for D (7 bases). This CDR3 is 16 amino acids long. Trimming removed 0 bases from V and 2 bases from J, with 12 bases in between. Per germline, CDR1 SGHDN and CDR2 FVKESK. CDR3 sequence reads: CASSQEEGQFTDTQYF. The CDR3 coding sequence is TGTGCCAGCAGCCAAGAGGAGGGACAGTTCACAGATACGCAGTATTTT.

This chain links TRBV15 with TRBJ2-1, with 7 positions matching TRBD2. Germline V gene lookup returns CDR1 LNHNV and CDR2 YYDKDF (reference sequence). J gave up 8 bases and V 0 bases, and 4 bases lay outside the gene matches. CDR3 size: 14 residues. CDR3 sequence reads: CATSRDQRDDEQFF. CDR3 sequence (DNA): TGTGCCACCAGCAGAGATCAGCGGGACGATGAGCAGTTCTTC.

In this sample, this clonotype turned up many times. This chain links TRBV20-1 with TRBJ2-5; possible D gene TRBD2, 8 bases. This CDR3 region has 15 residues. Germline CDR1 and CDR2: DFQATT and SNEGSKA (reference sequence). Trimming removed 5 bases at V and 5 bases at J, with 21 bases between. The CDR3 DNA reads as TGCAGTGCTCCCCCGGGAGGGGGCCAGGGGGAGACCCAGTACTTC. It translates to CSAPPGGGQGETQYF.

This clonotype has at least ten counts. This sequence joins TRBV27 and TRBJ2-2; the match to TRBD1 covers 10 bases. The CDR3 loop spans 13 amino acids. The junction had 2 bases not matched to a gene; V was cut back by 6 bases and J by 7 bases. Germline V gives CDR1 MNHEY, CDR2 SMNVEV (reference sequence). In DNA form, the CDR3 reads TGTGCCAGCAGCGACAGGGGGCGCGGGGAGCTGTTTTTT. It is translated as CASSDRGRGELFF.

The chain couples TRBV6-1 to TRBJ1-6; D uncertain. Germline V gene lookup returns CDR1 MNHNS and CDR2 SASEGT. CDR3 length equals 14 residues. Trimming pared 1 base from V and 8 bases from J, leaving 9 bases between. CDR3 protein: CASSEGGYHSPLHF. CDR3 DNA sequence: TGTGCCAGCAGTGAAGGGGGTTATCATTCACCCCTCCACTTT.